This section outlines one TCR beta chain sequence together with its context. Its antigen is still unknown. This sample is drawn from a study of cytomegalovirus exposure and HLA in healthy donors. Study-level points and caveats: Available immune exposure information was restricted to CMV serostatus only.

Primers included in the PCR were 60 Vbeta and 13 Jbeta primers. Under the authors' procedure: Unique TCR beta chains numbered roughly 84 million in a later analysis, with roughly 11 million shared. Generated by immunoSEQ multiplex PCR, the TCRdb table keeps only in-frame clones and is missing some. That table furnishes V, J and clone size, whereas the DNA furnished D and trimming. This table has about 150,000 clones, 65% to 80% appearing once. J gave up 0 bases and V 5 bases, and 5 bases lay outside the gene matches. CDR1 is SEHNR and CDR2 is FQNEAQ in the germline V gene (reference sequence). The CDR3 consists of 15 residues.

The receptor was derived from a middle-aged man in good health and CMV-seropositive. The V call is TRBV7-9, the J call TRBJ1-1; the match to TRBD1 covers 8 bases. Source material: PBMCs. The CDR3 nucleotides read TGTGCCAGCAGCGAACCACAGGGGGTGAACACTGAAGCTTTCTTT. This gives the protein CASSEPQGVNTEAFF.